These 8 T cell receptor beta chains were sequenced from one sample in a study of memory CD4+ T cells and cytomegalovirus serostatus. The sort gate was single viable CD3+CD4+CD8-CD45RO+ cells for memory CD4+ T cells. TCRdb's table, derived via immunoSEQ multiplex PCR, lists solely in-frame clones and lacks some. The sample gives 50,000 to 65,000 clones, 65% to 85% of which show up once; 2% is in the top ten. Sequenced material: memory CD4+ T cells from blood. All receptors come from an adult in good health and CMV-seropositive.

The chain recombines TRBV29-1 with TRBJ2-1; TRBD1 might be the D (5 bases). Trimming left V 4 bases short and J 12 bases short, with 19 bases between. This CDR3 has 13 residues. Germline-derived CDR1 and CDR2 are SQVTM and ANQGSEA. The CDR3 protein is CSVAGNTQKGQFF. CDR3 sequence (DNA): TGCAGCGTTGCAGGGAACACCCAGAAAGGGCAGTTCTTC.

This rearrangement joins TRBV15 to TRBJ2-7, with a tentative D call TRBD2 (5 bases). The length of the CDR3 is 14 residues. V lost 0 bases, J lost 5 bases, and 11 bases lay in between. The germline gives CDR1 LNHNV, CDR2 YYDKDF (reference sequence). The CDR3 DNA sequence: TGTGCCACCAGCAGAGATGTAGGAGGCAACGAGCAGTACTTC. Encoded protein: CATSRDVGGNEQYF.

The chain links TRBV28 to TRBJ1-3; D gene ambiguous. Trimming removed 5 bases from V and 0 bases from J, with 17 bases in between. Germline V gene lookup returns CDR1 MDHEN and CDR2 SYDVKM. The CDR3 covers 17 residues. In DNA form, the CDR3 reads TGTGCCAGCAGTCCACTGGGATTAAAAGTCTCTGGAAACACCATATATTTT. It translates to CASSPLGLKVSGNTIYF.

The chain links TRBV19 to TRBJ1-3; the D is unclear. The CDR3 is 14 amino acids. V lost 8 bases and J lost 0, with 11 bases in between. Germline CDR1 LNHDA, CDR2 SQIVND (reference sequence). CDR3 region: CASHPGGSGNTIYF. The DNA for the CDR3 is TGTGCCAGTCATCCGGGCGGCTCTGGAAACACCATATATTTT.

This chain joins TRBV6-1 and TRBJ2-3, with D maybe TRBD1 (6 bases). The V end was cut by 6 bases, the J end by 3 bases, with 13 bases between. From germline, CDR1 is MNHNS and CDR2 SASEGT. This CDR3 is built from 14 residues. For the CDR3, the DNA is TGTGCCAGCAGACTACAGGGTGCAACAGATACGCAGTATTTT. Translating it yields CASRLQGATDTQYF.

The chain joins TRBV6-5 to TRBJ2-2, with D possibly TRBD2 on 6 matching bases. Deletions cut 0 bases from V and 4 bases from J, with 6 bases between. The CDR3 sequence is 14 residues long. Germline lookup yields CDR1 MNHEY and CDR2 SVGAGI. CDR3: CASSYSGGTGELFF. As DNA, the CDR3 is TGTGCCAGCAGTTACTCGGGGGGCACCGGGGAGCTGTTTTTT.

The chain employs TRBV2 and TRBJ2-7, with 8 bases that match TRBD2. Germline V CDR1 and CDR2: SNHLY, FYNNEI. This CDR3 is 12 amino acids long. Trimming at V came to 3 bases and at J to 6 bases, leaving 1 base not matched to a gene. The CDR3 bases are TGTGCCAGCAGTGAGGCGGGGGGCGAGCAGTACTTC. This sequence encodes CASSEAGGEQYF.

This chain links TRBV4-1 with TRBJ1-2; D might be TRBD1 (5 bases). Germline V gives CDR1 MGHRA, CDR2 YSYEKL. This CDR3 comprises 15 residues. V dropped 0 bases and J dropped 0 bases, with 8 bases sitting between them. The CDR3 DNA follows: TGCGCCAGCAGCCAAGAGGGGACCACTAACTATGGCTACACCTTC. Translation: CASSQEGTTNYGYTF.